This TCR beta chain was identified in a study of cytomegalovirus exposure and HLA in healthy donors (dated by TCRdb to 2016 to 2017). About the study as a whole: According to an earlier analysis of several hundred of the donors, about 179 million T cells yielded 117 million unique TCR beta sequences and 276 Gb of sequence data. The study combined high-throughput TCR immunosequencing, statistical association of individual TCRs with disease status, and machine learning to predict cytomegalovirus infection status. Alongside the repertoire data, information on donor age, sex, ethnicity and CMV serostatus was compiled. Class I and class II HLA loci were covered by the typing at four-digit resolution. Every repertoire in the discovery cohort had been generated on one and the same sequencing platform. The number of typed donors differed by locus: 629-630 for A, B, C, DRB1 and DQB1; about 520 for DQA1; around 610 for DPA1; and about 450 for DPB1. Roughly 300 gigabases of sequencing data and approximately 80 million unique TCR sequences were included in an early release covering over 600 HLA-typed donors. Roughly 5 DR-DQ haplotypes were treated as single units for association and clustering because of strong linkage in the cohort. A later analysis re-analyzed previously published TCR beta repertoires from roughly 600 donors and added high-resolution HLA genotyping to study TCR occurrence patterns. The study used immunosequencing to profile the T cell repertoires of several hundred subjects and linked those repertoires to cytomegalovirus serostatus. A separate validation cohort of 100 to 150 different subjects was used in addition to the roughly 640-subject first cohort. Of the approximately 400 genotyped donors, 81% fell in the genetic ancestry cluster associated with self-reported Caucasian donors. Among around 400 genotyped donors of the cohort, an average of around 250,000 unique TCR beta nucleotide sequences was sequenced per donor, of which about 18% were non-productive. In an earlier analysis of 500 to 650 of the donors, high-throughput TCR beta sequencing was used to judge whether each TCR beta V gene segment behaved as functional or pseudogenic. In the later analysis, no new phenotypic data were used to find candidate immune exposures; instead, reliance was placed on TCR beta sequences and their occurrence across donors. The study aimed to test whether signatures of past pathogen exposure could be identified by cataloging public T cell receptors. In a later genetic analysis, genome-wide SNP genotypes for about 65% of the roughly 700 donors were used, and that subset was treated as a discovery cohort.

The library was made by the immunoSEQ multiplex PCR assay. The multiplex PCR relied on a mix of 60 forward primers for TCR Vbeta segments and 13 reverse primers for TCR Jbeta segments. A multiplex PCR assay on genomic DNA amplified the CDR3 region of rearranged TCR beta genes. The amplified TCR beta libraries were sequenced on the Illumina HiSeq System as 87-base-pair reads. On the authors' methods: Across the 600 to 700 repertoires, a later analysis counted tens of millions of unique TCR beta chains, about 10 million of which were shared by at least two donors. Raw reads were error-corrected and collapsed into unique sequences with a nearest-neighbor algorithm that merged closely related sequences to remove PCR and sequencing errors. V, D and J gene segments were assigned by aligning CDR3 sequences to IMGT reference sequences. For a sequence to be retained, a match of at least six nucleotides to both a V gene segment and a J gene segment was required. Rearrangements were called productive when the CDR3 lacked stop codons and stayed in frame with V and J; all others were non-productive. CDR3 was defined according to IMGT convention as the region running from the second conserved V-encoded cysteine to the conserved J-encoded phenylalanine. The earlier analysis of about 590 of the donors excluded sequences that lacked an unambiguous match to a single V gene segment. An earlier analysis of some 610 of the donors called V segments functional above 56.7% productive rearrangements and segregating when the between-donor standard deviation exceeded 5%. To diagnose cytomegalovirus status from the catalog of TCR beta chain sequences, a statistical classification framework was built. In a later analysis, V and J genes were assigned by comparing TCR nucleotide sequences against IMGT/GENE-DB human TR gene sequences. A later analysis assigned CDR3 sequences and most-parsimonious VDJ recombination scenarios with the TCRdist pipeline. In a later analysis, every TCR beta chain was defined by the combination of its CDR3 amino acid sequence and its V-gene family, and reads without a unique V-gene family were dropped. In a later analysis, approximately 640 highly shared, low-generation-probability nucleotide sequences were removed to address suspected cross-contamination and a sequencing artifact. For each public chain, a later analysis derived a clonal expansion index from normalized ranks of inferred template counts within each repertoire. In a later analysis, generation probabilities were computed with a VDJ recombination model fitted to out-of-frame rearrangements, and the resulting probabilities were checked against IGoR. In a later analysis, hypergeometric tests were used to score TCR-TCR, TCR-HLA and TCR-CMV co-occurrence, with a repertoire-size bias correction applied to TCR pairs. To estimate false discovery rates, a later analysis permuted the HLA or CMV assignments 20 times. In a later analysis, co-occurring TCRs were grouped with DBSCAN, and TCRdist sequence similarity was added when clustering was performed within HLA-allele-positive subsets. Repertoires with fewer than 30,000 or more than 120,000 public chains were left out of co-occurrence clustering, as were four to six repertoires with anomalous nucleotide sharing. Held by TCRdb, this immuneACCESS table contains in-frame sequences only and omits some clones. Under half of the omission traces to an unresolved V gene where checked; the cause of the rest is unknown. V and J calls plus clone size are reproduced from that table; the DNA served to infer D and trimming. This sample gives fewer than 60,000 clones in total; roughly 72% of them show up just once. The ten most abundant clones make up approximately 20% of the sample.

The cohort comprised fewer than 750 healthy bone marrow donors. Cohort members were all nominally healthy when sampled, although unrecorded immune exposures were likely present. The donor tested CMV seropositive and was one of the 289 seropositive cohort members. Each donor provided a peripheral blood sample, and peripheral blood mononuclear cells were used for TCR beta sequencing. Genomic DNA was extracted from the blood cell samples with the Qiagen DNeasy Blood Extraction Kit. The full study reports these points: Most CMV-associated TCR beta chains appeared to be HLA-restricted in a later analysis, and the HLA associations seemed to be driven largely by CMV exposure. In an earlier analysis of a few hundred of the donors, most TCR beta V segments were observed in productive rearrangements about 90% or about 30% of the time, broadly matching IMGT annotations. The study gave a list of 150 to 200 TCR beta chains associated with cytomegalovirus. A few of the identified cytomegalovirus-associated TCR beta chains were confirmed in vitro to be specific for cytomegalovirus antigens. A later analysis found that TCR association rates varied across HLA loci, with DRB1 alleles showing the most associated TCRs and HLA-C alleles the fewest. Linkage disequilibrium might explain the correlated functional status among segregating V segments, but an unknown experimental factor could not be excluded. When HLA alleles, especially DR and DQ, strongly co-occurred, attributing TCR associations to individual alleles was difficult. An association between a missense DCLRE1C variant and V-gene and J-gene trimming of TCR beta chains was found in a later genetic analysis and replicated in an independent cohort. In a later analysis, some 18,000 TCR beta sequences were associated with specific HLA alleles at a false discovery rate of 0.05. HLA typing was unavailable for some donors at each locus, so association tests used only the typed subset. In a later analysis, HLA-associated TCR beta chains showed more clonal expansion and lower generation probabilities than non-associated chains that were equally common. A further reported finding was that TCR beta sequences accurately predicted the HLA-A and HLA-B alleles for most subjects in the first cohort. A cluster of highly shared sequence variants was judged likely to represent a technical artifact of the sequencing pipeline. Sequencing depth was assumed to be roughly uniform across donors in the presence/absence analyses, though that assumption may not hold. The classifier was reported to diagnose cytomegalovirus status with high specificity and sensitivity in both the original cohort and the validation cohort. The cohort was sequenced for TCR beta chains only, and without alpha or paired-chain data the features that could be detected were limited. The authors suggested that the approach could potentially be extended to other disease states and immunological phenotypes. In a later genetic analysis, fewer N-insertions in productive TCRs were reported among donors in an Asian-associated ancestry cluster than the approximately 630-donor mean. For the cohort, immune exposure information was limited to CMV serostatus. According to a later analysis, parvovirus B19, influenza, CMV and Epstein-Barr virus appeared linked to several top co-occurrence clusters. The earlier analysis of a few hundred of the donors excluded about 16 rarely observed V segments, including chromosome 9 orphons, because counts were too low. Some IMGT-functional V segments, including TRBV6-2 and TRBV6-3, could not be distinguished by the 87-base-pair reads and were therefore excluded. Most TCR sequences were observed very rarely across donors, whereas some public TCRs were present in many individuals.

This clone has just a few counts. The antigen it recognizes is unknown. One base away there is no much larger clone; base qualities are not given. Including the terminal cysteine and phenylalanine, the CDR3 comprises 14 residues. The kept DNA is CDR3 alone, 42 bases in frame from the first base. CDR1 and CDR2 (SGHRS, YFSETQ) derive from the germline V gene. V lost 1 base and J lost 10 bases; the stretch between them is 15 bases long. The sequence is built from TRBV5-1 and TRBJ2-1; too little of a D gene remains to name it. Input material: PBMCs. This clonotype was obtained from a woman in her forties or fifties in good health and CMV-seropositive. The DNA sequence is TGCGCCAGCAGCTTGTTCCAAGAAATCACAGAGCAGTTCTTC. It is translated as CASSLFQEITEQFF.